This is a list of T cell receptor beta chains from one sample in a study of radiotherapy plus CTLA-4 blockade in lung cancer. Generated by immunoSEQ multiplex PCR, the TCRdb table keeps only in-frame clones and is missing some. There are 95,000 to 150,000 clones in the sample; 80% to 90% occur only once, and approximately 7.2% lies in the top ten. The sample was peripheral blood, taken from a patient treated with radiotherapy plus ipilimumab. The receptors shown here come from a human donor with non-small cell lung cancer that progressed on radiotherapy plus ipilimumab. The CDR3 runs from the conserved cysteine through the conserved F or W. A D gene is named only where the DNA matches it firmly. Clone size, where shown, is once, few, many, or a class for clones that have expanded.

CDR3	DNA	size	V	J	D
CSVPGTSGGGSYEQYF	TGCAGCGTTCCCGGGACTAGCGGAGGGGGGTCCTACGAGCAGTACTTC	.	TRBV29-1	TRBJ2-7	TRBD2
CASRGTSGIAETQYF	TGTGCCAGCAGAGGGACTAGCGGGATAGCGGAGACCCAGTACTTC	.	TRBV2	TRBJ2-5	TRBD2
CASSKRGSATNTGELFF	TGTGCCAGCAGCAAGCGAGGGTCAGCTACGAACACCGGGGAGCTGTTTTTT	.	TRBV7-9	TRBJ2-2	.
CASSESGGKEKLFF	TGTGCCAGCAGTGAGTCGGGGGGCAAGGAAAAACTGTTTTTT	once	TRBV2	TRBJ1-4	.
CASSRDRDYTGELFF	TGTGCCAGCAGCCGAGACAGGGATTATACCGGGGAGCTGTTTTTT	.	TRBV6-5	TRBJ2-2	TRBD1
CASSSGAGTGLGDTEAFF	TGTGCCAGCAGTTCGGGCGCGGGGACGGGATTAGGGGACACTGAAGCTTTCTTT	.	TRBV25-1	TRBJ1-1	.
CASSLGLAGGHGELFF	TGCGCCAGCAGCCTGGGACTAGCGGGAGGGCACGGGGAGCTGTTTTTT	.	TRBV5-1	TRBJ2-2	TRBD2
CASSLERAFATQYF	TGCGCCAGCAGCTTGGAGCGGGCCTTTGCTACGCAGTATTTT	.	TRBV5-1	TRBJ2-3	.
CASSLQETQYF	TGCGCCAGCAGCTTACAAGAGACCCAGTACTTC	.	TRBV5-1	TRBJ2-5	.
CASSPDGNTEAFF	TGTGCCAGCTCACCTGATGGCAACACTGAAGCTTTCTTT	.	TRBV18	TRBJ1-1	.
CSVEGGTVIGTEAFF	TGCAGCGTTGAAGGGGGGACGGTAATCGGCACTGAAGCTTTCTTT	once	TRBV29-1	TRBJ1-1	.
CASSRSGVAGASEQYF	TGCGCCAGCAGCCGGTCGGGGGTAGCGGGAGCTAGCGAGCAGTACTTC	.	TRBV5-1	TRBJ2-7	TRBD2
CASSYSGQGARGYTF	TGTGCCAGCAGTTACTCGGGACAGGGGGCACGGGGCTACACCTTC	once	TRBV6-5	TRBJ1-2	TRBD1
CASSTSFSYNEQFF	TGCGCCAGCAGCACTAGCTTTTCCTACAATGAGCAGTTCTTC	.	TRBV10-2	TRBJ2-1	.
CASNRGEGYEQYF	TGTGCCAGTAACCGGGGGGAGGGCTACGAGCAGTACTTC	.	TRBV19	TRBJ2-7	TRBD2
CASSVGITRKIYEQYF	TGTGCCAGCAGCGTAGGTATAACCCGAAAAATCTACGAGCAGTACTTC	.	TRBV9	TRBJ2-7	.
CASSKLQGRHGYTF	TGTGCCAGCAGCAAACTCCAGGGGCGGCATGGCTACACCTTC	.	TRBV11-2	TRBJ1-2	.
CASSLGGGQETQYF	TGTGCCAGCAGCTTAGGGGGCGGGCAGGAGACCCAGTACTTC	.	TRBV5-4	TRBJ2-5	TRBD1
CASSPGTSGRAYQFF	TGTGCCAGCAGCCCCGGGACTAGCGGGAGGGCATATCAGTTCTTC	.	TRBV28	TRBJ2-1	TRBD2
CASGTAYTDTQYF	TGTGCCAGCGGGACAGCGTACACAGATACGCAGTATTTT	once	TRBV2	TRBJ2-3	TRBD1
CASSESRGLGEQFF	TGTGCCAGCAGTGAGTCAAGGGGCCTGGGTGAGCAGTTCTTC	.	TRBV2	TRBJ2-1	.
CASSPRQRTDTQYF	TGTGCCAGCAGTCCGCGACAGCGCACAGATACGCAGTATTTT	.	TRBV27	TRBJ2-3	.
CASIQTGGYGYTF	TGTGCCAGTATCCAGACAGGGGGCTATGGCTACACCTTC	.	TRBV19	TRBJ1-2	TRBD1
CATTDRGRMKELFF	TGTGCCACCACAGACAGGGGGCGGATGAAGGAACTGTTTTTT	.	TRBV2	TRBJ1-4	TRBD1
CASSLAPGRYEQYF	TGTGCCAGCAGCTTAGCCCCAGGGAGGTACGAGCAGTACTTC	.	TRBV11-3	TRBJ2-7	.
CASSGGQANTEAFF	TGTGCCAGCAGTGGGGGCCAGGCGAACACTGAAGCTTTCTTT	.	TRBV2	TRBJ1-1	.
CAIDTVHYGYTF	TGTGCCATCGACACGGTCCACTATGGCTACACCTTC	few	TRBV7-9	TRBJ1-2	.
CASSEDRVASNQPQHF	TGTGCCAGCAGTGAAGATCGGGTGGCGAGCAATCAGCCCCAGCATTTT	once	TRBV2	TRBJ1-5	.
CASSSEGAGAGNTIYF	TGCGCCAGCAGCTCCGAGGGGGCGGGGGCTGGAAACACCATATATTTT	few	TRBV4-1	TRBJ1-3	TRBD1
CASSPPVAVGETQYF	TGTGCCAGCTCACCACCGGTGGCGGTGGGGGAGACCCAGTACTTC	.	TRBV18	TRBJ2-5	.
CASSVPGPYGYTF	TGTGCCAGCAGTGTCCCCGGTCCATATGGCTACACCTTC	.	TRBV6-1	TRBJ1-2	.
CASSSGTATYEQYF	TGTGCCAGCAGCTCAGGGACAGCGACCTACGAGCAGTACTTC	.	TRBV5-8	TRBJ2-7	TRBD1
CASRTGTSGTSSYNEQFF	TGTGCCAGTCGTACCGGGACTAGCGGAACCAGCTCCTACAATGAGCAGTTCTTC	.	TRBV19	TRBJ2-1	TRBD2
CAISGPSLDEQFF	TGTGCCATCAGTGGTCCCTCCTTGGATGAGCAGTTCTTC	.	TRBV10-3	TRBJ2-1	.
CASSYPPGQGNTEAFF	TGTGCCAGCAGTTACCCTCCGGGACAGGGGAACACTGAAGCTTTCTTT	once	TRBV6-6	TRBJ1-1	TRBD1
CASSLLAGGPGELFF	TGTGCCAGCAGTTTATTAGCGGGAGGGCCCGGGGAGCTGTTTTTT	.	TRBV27	TRBJ2-2	TRBD2
CASSPSSARNTEAFF	TGTGCCAGCTCACCCTCGTCAGCCCGGAACACTGAAGCTTTCTTT	.	TRBV18	TRBJ1-1	.
CASSLGGSGTEQYF	TGCGCCAGCAGCTTGGGAGGGTCCGGGACCGAGCAGTACTTC	.	TRBV5-1	TRBJ2-7	.
CASSPLLARDNNEQFF	TGTGCCAGCTCACCACTTCTAGCGAGAGATAACAATGAGCAGTTCTTC	.	TRBV18	TRBJ2-1	.
CASSLVREQFF	TGCGCCAGCAGCTTGGTGAGGGAGCAGTTCTTC	.	TRBV5-1	TRBJ2-1	.
CASGSDRANNEKLFF	TGTGCCAGCGGCAGCGACAGGGCCAATAATGAAAAACTGTTTTTT	.	TRBV6-1	TRBJ1-4	TRBD1
CASSQETGSDTEAFF	TGTGCCAGCAGCCAAGAGACGGGTAGCGACACTGAAGCTTTCTTT	.	TRBV4-2	TRBJ1-1	.